Shown below are 17 T cell receptor beta chains from a single sample sequenced in a study of T cell responses to AZD1222 COVID-19 vaccine. Sequencing was performed with immunoSEQ multiplex PCR; in TCRdb, only in-frame clones are kept and a portion is missing. The sample lists some 60,000 clones, roughly 89% occurring once. Sequenced here: peripheral blood, sampled 28 days after the second AZD1222 dose. The source is an adult who received the AZD1222 COVID-19 vaccine.

The chain uses TRBV28 and TRBJ2-3; TRBD2 is a possible D gene (7 bases). The germline V gene encodes CDR1 MDHEN and CDR2 SYDVKM. The V end was cut by 5 bases, the J end by 4 bases, with 16 bases between. The CDR3 runs to 15 residues. The CDR3 DNA reads as TGTGCCAGCAGTCCCGGAGGGAGGGGGGCAGATACGCAGTATTTT. It encodes CASSPGGRGADTQYF.

The rearrangement joins TRBV5-6 to TRBJ1-2; maybe TRBD1 (6 bases). The CDR3 sequence is 13 residues long. Per the germline V gene, CDR1 is SGHDT and CDR2 is YYEEEE. Trimming left V 6 bases short and J 3 bases short, with 12 bases between. The CDR3 is CASILQGYYGYTF. The CDR3 nucleotides read TGTGCCAGCATATTGCAGGGGTACTATGGCTACACCTTC.

This clone occurred once. The V call is TRBV3-1 (or the pseudogene TRBV3-2), the J call TRBJ2-3; TRBD2 matches at 13 bases. The CDR3 sequence is 16 residues long. Germline V lookup: CDR1 LGHDT, CDR2 YNNKEL (reference sequence). V lost 5 bases, J lost 2 bases, and 4 bases stayed unmatched. CDR3 in DNA: TGTGCCAGCAGCAAAGGACTAGCGGGGGACACAGATACGCAGTATTTT. It encodes CASSKGLAGDTDTQYF.

The chain recombines TRBV2 with TRBJ1-2; TRBD1 aligns across 8 bases. Germline V gene data show CDR1 as SNHLY and CDR2 as FYNNEI. Trimming at V came to 6 bases and at J to 7 bases, leaving 10 bases not matched to a gene. The CDR3 runs 14 residues. CDR3 in DNA: TGTGCCAGCAGGACCGGGACAGGCTCAGGTGGCTACACCTTC. Residues: CASRTGTGSGGYTF.

The chain recombines TRBV19 with TRBJ2-2, with D possibly being TRBD1 or TRBD2 (5 bases each). V was shortened by 8 bases and J by 3 bases, with 13 bases between the two germline ends. The CDR3 contains 14 residues. Germline V gives CDR1 LNHDA, CDR2 SQIVND (reference sequence). The CDR3 reads CASHRGSDTGELFF. The DNA for the CDR3 is TGTGCCAGTCACCGGGGCTCGGACACCGGGGAGCTGTTTTTT. The variable domain in full, completed from reference TRBV19 and TRBJ2-2, reads DGGITQSPKYLFRKEGQNVTLSCEQNLNHDAMYWYRQDPGQGLRLIYYSQIVNDFQKGDIAEGYSVSREKKESFPLTVTSAQKNPTAFYLCASHRGSDTGELFFGEGSRLTVL.

This clone was recorded only once. The rearrangement uses TRBV19 and TRBJ1-5; maybe TRBD1 (6 bases). Germline lookup yields CDR1 LNHDA and CDR2 SQIVND (reference sequence). The CDR3 consists of 17 residues. The germline V and J ends were trimmed by 0 bases and 3 bases, with 15 bases remaining between them. The CDR3 sequence: CASSIDLWAGDNQPQHF. CDR3 bases: TGTGCCAGTAGTATAGATCTATGGGCAGGGGACAATCAGCCCCAGCATTTT.

This chain joins TRBV5-8 and TRBJ1-5; perhaps TRBD1 as D (5 bases). Trimming pared 0 bases from V and 9 bases from J, leaving 25 bases between. CDR3 length: 18 amino acids. Per the germline V gene, CDR1 is SGHTS and CDR2 is YDEGEE. CDR3 amino acids: CASSLAGWGKRSGRPQHF. In nucleotides, the CDR3 is TGTGCCAGCAGCTTGGCTGGTTGGGGTAAACGTTCGGGGCGGCCCCAGCATTTT.

The chain carries TRBV28 and TRBJ1-5, with D hard to call. The V and J ends lost 7 bases and 0 bases respectively, with 1 base between them. CDR1 and CDR2 (germline): MDHEN, SYDVKM. The CDR3 totals 11 residues. CDR3 loop: CASNSNQPQHF. CDR3 DNA: TGTGCCAGCAATAGCAATCAGCCCCAGCATTTT.

The V gene is TRBV5-1, the J gene TRBJ2-5; perhaps TRBD2 as D (6 bases). The CDR3 is 14 amino acids. With 0 bases removed from V and 3 bases from J, the gap between germline ends came to 9 bases. Germline assignment: CDR1 SGHRS and CDR2 YFSETQ. The CDR3 region is CASSLVRREETQYF. As DNA, the CDR3 is TGCGCCAGCAGCTTGGTTAGGAGGGAAGAGACCCAGTACTTC.

This chain joins TRBV9 and TRBJ2-1, with D uncertain. The germline CDR1 and CDR2 sequences are SGDLS and YYNGEE. The CDR3 has 14 amino acids. The ends were cut back, 4 bases at V and 9 bases at J, with 17 bases in the middle. The CDR3 DNA follows: TGTGCCAGCAGCCCCTCTAGGAGAAGTGGTGAGCAGTTCTTC. Its translation: CASSPSRRSGEQFF. The whole variable domain, remainder taken from reference TRBV9 and TRBJ2-1, is DSGVTQTPKHLITATGQRVTLRCSPRSGDLSVYWYQQSLDQGLQFLIQYYNGEERAKGNILERFSAQQFPDLHSELNLSSLELGDSALYFCASSPSRRSGEQFFGPGTRLTVL.

The CDR3 nucleotides are TGTGCCAGCAGCCTCGATCCCAGGGTACATTCACCCCTCCACTTT. This codes for CASSLDPRVHSPLHF. J is TRBJ1-6 and V is TRBV2, with a possible D match to TRBD1 (5 bases). Germline V CDR1 and CDR2: SNHLY, FYNNEI. V dropped 6 bases and J dropped 8 bases, with 17 bases sitting between them. CDR3 length equals 15 residues.

The chain joins TRBV7-9 to TRBJ2-6; D gene unclear. V was shortened by 2 bases and J by 4 bases, with 12 bases between the two germline ends. The CDR3 length is 16 residues. The V gene's germline CDR1 is SEHNR and CDR2 FQNEAQ (reference sequence). CDR3 bases: TGTGCCAGCAGCTTATTTATTCGCGCAGGGGCCAACGTCCTGACTTTC. Protein: CASSLFIRAGANVLTF.

This sequence joins TRBV6-5 and TRBJ1-1, with D uncertain. Between the trimmed V and J ends, which lost 4 bases and 1 base, there was a span of 7 bases. Germline-derived CDR1 and CDR2 are MNHEY and SVGAGI. This CDR3 contains 13 residues. The CDR3 DNA reads TGTGCCAGCAGTTCCCTCAGGAACACTGAAGCTTTCTTT. It encodes CASSSLRNTEAFF.

The CDR3 sequence is CASSLGQGVDFTEAFF. The CDR3 region has the DNA TGCGCCAGCAGCTTGGGGCAGGGAGTGGATTTCACTGAAGCTTTCTTT. The V gene is TRBV5-1, the J gene TRBJ1-1; D perhaps matches TRBD1 (5 bases). CDR1 and CDR2 from the germline V gene are SGHRS and YFSETQ. The CDR3 is 16 amino acids. The V end lost 0 bases, the J end lost 4 bases, and 16 bases lay between the germline ends.

CDR3 nucleotides: TGTGCCAGCAGCGTAGGGGCACTAGCGGGAATCTCAGATACGCAGTATTTT. Protein product: CASSVGALAGISDTQYF. The V and J genes are TRBV9 and TRBJ2-3, with TRBD2 identical over 10 bases. With 0 bases clipped from V and 4 bases from J, the junction kept 8 bases outside the gene matches. The V gene's germline CDR1 is SGDLS and CDR2 YYNGEE. The CDR3 runs 17 residues.

The chain joins TRBV11-2 to TRBJ1-1, with D hard to call. The germline V and J ends were trimmed by 8 bases and 8 bases, with 18 bases remaining between them. This CDR3 contains 13 residues. Germline V gene lookup returns CDR1 SGHAT and CDR2 FQNNGV. CDR3 amino acids: CASSPIRLPEAFF. Written as DNA, the CDR3 is TGTGCCAGCTCTCCAATCAGGTTGCCCGAAGCTTTCTTT.

The chain combines TRBV6-5 with TRBJ1-4; no clear D. This CDR3 is built from 15 residues. The V and J ends lost 1 base and 5 bases respectively, with 11 bases between them. Germline V CDR1 and CDR2: MNHEY, SVGAGI. The CDR3 coding sequence is TGTGCCAGCAGTTACTATGATGCCGGGAATGAAAAACTGTTTTTT. Its protein product is CASSYYDAGNEKLFF.